The present T cell receptor (beta chain) was sequenced within a study of blood T cell repertoires in COVID-19. Germline-derived CDR1 and CDR2 are MNHEY and SVGAGI. Between the trimmed V and J ends, which lost 8 bases and 7 bases, there was a span of 14 bases. The CDR3 length is 12 residues. Produced via immunoSEQ multiplex PCR; TCRdb's table is partial and in-frame only. In the table there are about 380,000 clones, about 88% of which are singletons. The rearrangement links TRBV6-5 to TRBJ2-5; a possible D gene is TRBD2 (6 bases). The TCR comes from a woman younger than 30 who had recovered from COVID-19. Sequencing was carried out using PBMCs or T cells enriched from blood (not recorded which). CDR3 in DNA: TGTGCCAGCGGGGGGTATACAGGGACCCAGTACTTC. Its protein is CASGGYTGTQYF.